A single sample is the source of the 23 T cell receptor beta chains below, sequenced in a study of T cells in Graves' hyperthyroidism and ophthalmopathy. Amplification of TCR beta CDR3 regions was performed using RNA transcripts as template. A first-round RT-PCR of the TCR CDR3 used the HTBI primer set. TCRdb passed the multiplex PCR reads through MiXCR, listing each CDR3 protein once. The data hold fewer than 900,000 distinct CDR3 sequences, with 18% observed a single time. Sequenced: blood. The receptors originated from a woman in her 50s with Graves' hyperthyroidism that later progressed to Graves' ophthalmopathy.

The sample holds many counts of this clonotype. The chain uses TRBV11-2 and TRBJ2-3, with D possibly called TRBD1 or TRBD2 (5 bases each). V was shortened by 2 bases and J by 6 bases, with 15 bases between the two germline ends. In germline, CDR1 is SGHAT, CDR2 FQNNGV. CDR3 length equals 15 residues. CDR3 sequence reads: CASSLRGSVGDTQYF. CDR3 sequence (DNA): TGTGCCAGCAGCTTAAGGGGTAGCGTGGGCGATACGCAGTATTTT.

The J gene is TRBJ2-7, the V gene TRBV4-1; D ambiguous. The CDR3 length is 13 residues. Trimming took off 3 bases at V and 6 bases at J, with 12 bases between the two ends. Germline CDR1 reads MGHRA; CDR2 reads YSYEKL. The CDR3 region has the DNA TGCGCCAGCAGCCAGAGACCCCCGGCCGAGCAGTACTTC. Translation gives CASSQRPPAEQYF.

CDR3 residues: CASSAQGWQPQHF. The CDR3 coding sequence is TGTGCCAGCAGTGCACAGGGATGGCAGCCCCAGCATTTT. The rearrangement uses TRBV6-1 and TRBJ1-5, with a possible D match to TRBD1 (6 bases). The CDR3 contains 13 residues. Trimming cost V 4 bases and J 7 bases, with 11 bases left between them. Germline CDR1 reads MNHNS; CDR2 reads SASEGT.

This clonotype was found a few times. The J gene is TRBJ1-1, the V gene TRBV4-1; the D is unclear. From germline, CDR1 is MGHRA and CDR2 YSYEKL. The ends were cut back, 0 bases at V and 6 bases at J, with 8 bases in the middle. The CDR3 covers 13 residues. The DNA for the CDR3 is TGCGCCAGCAGCCAAGATCGGGGATCTGAAGCTTTCTTT. Translation gives CASSQDRGSEAFF.

This clonotype was counted many times. V usage is TRBV7-9 and J usage is TRBJ2-3, with unresolved D. Germline V CDR1 and CDR2: SEHNR, FQNEAQ (reference sequence). V lost 3 bases and J 1 base, leaving 14 bases between the germline ends. The CDR3 extends over 16 amino acids. The chain's CDR3 is CASSFVRNVGTDTQYF. The CDR3 bases are TGTGCCAGCAGCTTTGTTCGTAACGTTGGCACAGATACGCAGTATTTT.

This clonotype was seen only a few times. This sequence joins TRBV6-1 and TRBJ1-5, with D possibly being TRBD1 (6 bases). Trimming shortened V by 6 bases and J by 0 bases, and 15 bases separated the two germline ends. The germline gives CDR1 MNHNS, CDR2 SASEGT. The CDR3 totals 16 residues. The CDR3 DNA follows: TGTGCCAGCAGCTACTGGGGGCCTTATAGCAATCAGCCCCAGCATTTT. Its translation is CASSYWGPYSNQPQHF.

The V and J genes are TRBV27 and TRBJ2-7; no clear D gene. Trimming pared 5 bases from V and 2 bases from J, leaving 10 bases between. The V gene's germline CDR1 is MNHEY and CDR2 SMNVEV (reference sequence). The CDR3 consists of 13 residues. CDR3 sequence reads: CASSPHPTYEQYF. As DNA, the CDR3 is TGTGCCAGCAGTCCTCACCCGACCTACGAGCAGTACTTC.

This clonotype was seen a handful of times. The gene calls are TRBV12-3 or TRBV12-4 and TRBJ1-3; TRBD1 is a possible D gene (6 bases). V was clipped by 0 bases and J by 8 bases, with 11 bases between them. This CDR3 has 14 amino acids. The CDR3 bases are TGTGCCAGCAGTTTAGCGGAACAGGGTTACACCATATATTTT. Protein product: CASSLAEQGYTIYF.

The table lists this clonotype with many counts. This chain connects TRBV6-2 or TRBV6-3 to TRBJ1-3; tentatively, D is TRBD1 (6 bases). CDR3 size: 13 residues. Per germline, CDR1 MNHEY and CDR2 SVGEGT. V dropped 10 bases and J dropped 4 bases, with 14 bases sitting between them. CDR3 bases: TGTGCCACCTCGCGGGACAACGGAAACACCATATATTTT. It specifies CATSRDNGNTIYF.

As for this clonotype: A much larger clone differs by one base, so this may be a read error. This chain links TRBV12-3 or TRBV12-4 with TRBJ1-2; D might be TRBD1 (5 bases). The CDR3 has 12 amino acids. CDR3 DNA: TGTGCCAGCAGTTCAGGGTCAGGCGGCTACGCCTTC. It encodes CASSSGSGGYAF.

On this clonotype: Possible read error: a much larger clone is one base away. The chain carries TRBV24-1 and TRBJ2-5, with 12 bases fitting TRBD2. V was clipped by 3 bases and J by 4 bases; unmatched bases: 5. The germline CDR1 and CDR2 sequences are KGHDR and SFDVKD. The length of the CDR3 is 16 residues. The CDR3 region is CATSDASGGARETQYF. The CDR3 DNA sequence: TGTGCCACCAGTGATGCTAGCGGGGGGGCCCGAGAGACCCAGTACTTC.

The chain has TRBV14 and TRBJ2-2; 7 bases map to TRBD2. The V and J ends lost 6 bases and 4 bases, in that order; junction bases with no gene match: 5. This CDR3 has 14 residues. Per the germline V gene, CDR1 is SGHDN and CDR2 is FVKESK. In DNA form, the CDR3 reads TGTGCCAGCAGTCCAGGGACTATCACCGGGGAGCTGTTTTTT. It is translated as CASSPGTITGELFF.

This clonotype has ten or more counts. This chain uses TRBV7-9 with TRBJ2-7, with 8 bases fitting TRBD2. Per germline, CDR1 SEHNR and CDR2 FQNEAQ (reference sequence). Losses at the gene ends were 3 bases for V and 1 base for J; bases not matched to a gene: 5. The length of the CDR3 is 15 residues. The CDR3, as DNA: TGTGCCAGCAGCTTTTCCGGGACTAGATCCTACGAGCAGTACTTC. Residues: CASSFSGTRSYEQYF.

This clonotype has ten or more counts. The chain couples TRBV20-1 to TRBJ1-6, with TRBD1 as a possible D gene (6 bases). The CDR3 extends over 14 amino acids. CDR1 is DFQATT and CDR2 is SNEGSKA in the germline V gene (reference sequence). Trimming removed 6 bases from V and 9 bases from J, with 18 bases in between. CDR3 nucleotide sequence: TGCAGTGCCAATTCACAGGGAATTGGTTCACCCCTCCACTTT. Translated: CSANSQGIGSPLHF.

This clonotype was picked up many times. The chain couples TRBV11-2 to TRBJ1-1, with 9 positions matching TRBD1. From germline, CDR1 is SGHAT and CDR2 FQNNGV. V trimming: 3 bases; J trimming: 4 bases; junction bases outside the gene matches: 3. The CDR3 runs to 14 residues. The CDR3 nucleotides are TGTGCCAGCAGCTTTCTGGACAGGGGCACTGAAGCTTTCTTT. The encoded protein is CASSFLDRGTEAFF.

A few counts support this clonotype. The chain has TRBV7-2 and TRBJ1-5; D remains ambiguous. Germline CDR1 SGHTA, CDR2 FQGNSA. With 0 bases removed from V and 5 bases from J, the gap between germline ends came to 11 bases. This CDR3 is 15 amino acids long. CDR3 bases: TGTGCCAGCAGCTTAGCAGCCGGTGGGGATCAGCCCCAGCATTTT. Amino acid sequence: CASSLAAGGDQPQHF.

The V call is TRBV15, the J call TRBJ1-5, with D uncertain. The CDR3 has 16 amino acids. The germline V gene has CDR1 LNHNV and CDR2 YYDKDF (reference sequence). V was clipped by 3 bases and J by 7 bases, with 19 bases between them. The CDR3 reads CATSSDTAGRSQPQHF. Written as DNA, the CDR3 is TGTGCCACCAGCAGTGACACGGCAGGCCGATCACAGCCCCAGCATTTT.

There are many counts of this clonotype. The chain employs TRBV11-2 and TRBJ2-1, with a weak D call TRBD2 (6 bases). Trimming shortened V by 5 bases and J by 4 bases, and 12 bases separated the two germline ends. Germline CDR1 reads SGHAT; CDR2 reads FQNNGV. The CDR3 consists of 14 residues. CDR3 loop: CASSPEGTYNEQFF. The CDR3 nucleotides are TGTGCCAGCAGCCCGGAGGGGACTTACAATGAGCAGTTCTTC.

V gene TRBV18 combines with J gene TRBJ2-6; D might be TRBD1 (6 bases). The CDR3 extends over 19 amino acids. Germline V gene lookup returns CDR1 KGHSH and CDR2 LQKENI. V dropped 3 bases and J dropped 0 bases, with 18 bases sitting between them. CDR3 in DNA: TGTGCCAGCTCACCCTTAGGACGGGACACAATCTCTGGGGCCAACGTCCTGACTTTC. Encoded protein: CASSPLGRDTISGANVLTF.

In this sample, this clonotype turned up a few times. The chain uses TRBV12-3 or TRBV12-4 and TRBJ1-1; a weak D match, TRBD1 (5 bases). This CDR3 is built from 15 residues. Trimming stripped 3 bases from V and 4 bases from J, with 15 bases between. The CDR3 reads CASSFSGGGPTEAFF. For the CDR3, the DNA is TGTGCCAGCAGTTTTAGTGGTGGGGGTCCCACTGAAGCTTTCTTT.

Many counts were recorded for this clonotype. The chain uses TRBV20-1 and TRBJ1-5, with D perhaps matching TRBD1 (6 bases). This CDR3 comprises 13 residues. Germline V gene data show CDR1 as DFQATT and CDR2 as SNEGSKA (reference sequence). V was cut by 3 bases and J by 3 bases, with 9 bases left in between. This CDR3 is CSARTGLNQPQHF. The CDR3 region has the DNA TGCAGTGCTAGGACAGGCCTCAATCAGCCCCAGCATTTT.

This clonotype was picked up many times. The gene calls are TRBV15 and TRBJ1-6, with D uncertain. Trimming shortened V by 0 bases and J by 10 bases, and 19 bases separated the two germline ends. The CDR3 contains 17 residues. Germline assignment: CDR1 LNHNV and CDR2 YYDKDF (reference sequence). The DNA of the CDR3 is TGTGCCACCAGCAGAGATCGTCGGACCGGGCTCGCGTCACCCCTCCACTTT. Its translation: CATSRDRRTGLASPLHF.

V is TRBV19 and J is TRBJ2-1, with 12 bases fitting TRBD2. This CDR3 region has 16 residues. Germline CDR1 LNHDA, CDR2 SQIVND (reference sequence). V gave up 6 bases and J gave up 7 bases; unmatched junction bases: 10. The CDR3 protein is CASSHGLAGGRNEQFF. In nucleotides, the CDR3 is TGTGCCAGTAGCCACGGCCTAGCGGGGGGGCGAAATGAGCAGTTCTTC. Full variable domain (rest looked up from reference TRBV19 and TRBJ2-1): DGGITQSPKYLFRKEGQNVTLSCEQNLNHDAMYWYRQDPGQGLRLIYYSQIVNDFQKGDIAEGYSVSREKKESFPLTVTSAQKNPTAFYLCASSHGLAGGRNEQFFGPGTRLTVL.